What follows are 17 T cell receptor beta chains derived from one specimen sequenced in a study of blood T cells in healthy people across ages. The second PCR ran roughly 7 to 12 cycles with a sample-barcoded 5' primer and J-beta primers. TCRdb itself ran the 5' RACE reads through MiXCR, one entry per CDR3 protein. The table lists more than 650,000 distinct CDR3 sequences, 22% of them singletons. Sequenced input: blood. Receptor source: a man between 65 and 85 years old in good health.

The CDR3 loop is CASSWGLAGSLLDFNEQFF. In DNA, the CDR3 is TGTGCCAGCAGTTGGGGACTAGCGGGTTCTCTCCTCGACTTCAATGAGCAGTTCTTC. The chain combines TRBV12-3 or TRBV12-4 with TRBJ2-1; TRBD2 matches at 12 bases. With 4 bases clipped from V and 6 bases from J, the junction kept 16 bases outside the gene matches. This CDR3 region has 19 residues.

The V call is TRBV20-1, the J call TRBJ2-5; a possible D gene is TRBD2 (6 bases). CDR1 DFQATT and CDR2 SNEGSKA come from the germline V gene (reference sequence). This CDR3 has 14 amino acids. V lost 5 bases and J lost 2, with 15 bases in between. The CDR3 reads CSAARGGGQETQYF. The DNA of the CDR3 is TGCAGTGCTGCCCGGGGAGGAGGTCAAGAGACCCAGTACTTC.

This clonotype has only a few counts. The rearrangement joins TRBV6-2 or TRBV6-3 to TRBJ1-1; a weak D match, TRBD1 (6 bases). Trimming took off 7 bases at V and 7 bases at J, with 28 bases between the two ends. This CDR3 is built from 17 residues. Germline CDR1 and CDR2: MNHEY and SVGEGT. In DNA, the CDR3 is TGTGCCAGCATTCATGGGTCCGGGACCCCGAGGGGGATTGAAGCTTTCTTT. As protein: CASIHGSGTPRGIEAFF.

The rearrangement links TRBV6-5 to TRBJ1-2; 7 nucleotides match TRBD1. CDR1 and CDR2 from the germline V gene are MNHEY and SVGAGI. The J segment lost 7 bases and the V segment lost 6 bases, leaving 11 bases of the junction unmatched. This CDR3 has 14 residues. CDR3 sequence (DNA): TGTGCCAGCAGCCGGGACAGCACGTCTTTTGGCTACACCTTC. As protein: CASSRDSTSFGYTF.

This sequence joins TRBV29-1 and TRBJ2-2, with D unresolved. The CDR3 is made up of 13 amino acids. The V end was cut by 2 bases, the J end by 1 base, with 5 bases between. Per germline, CDR1 SQVTM and CDR2 ANQGSEA. The CDR3 sequence: CSVEPGNTGELFF. The CDR3 DNA is TGCAGCGTTGAACCCGGGAACACCGGGGAGCTGTTTTTT.

This chain links TRBV6-4 with TRBJ1-6; 7 positions agree with TRBD1. The CDR3 length is 17 residues. Trimming removed 3 bases from V and 5 bases from J; junction bases left unmatched: 10. Per the germline V gene, CDR1 is MRHNA and CDR2 is SNTAGT. CDR3 in amino acids: CASSEVGYRGDNSPLHF. The CDR3 DNA is TGTGCCAGCAGTGAAGTAGGCTACAGGGGTGATAATTCACCCCTCCACTTT.

Notes on this clonotype: At one boundary the junction diverges from the germline segment, which might be a read error. The rearrangement joins TRBV6-2 or TRBV6-3 to TRBJ2-6; D gene ambiguous. The germline CDR1 and CDR2 sequences are MNHEY and SVGEGT. This CDR3 has 15 amino acids. CDR3 in DNA: TGTGTCAGCGCCCTTGTGTCCTCTGGGGCCAACGTCCTGACTTTC. Translating gives CVSALVSSGANVLTF.

The chain has TRBV10-3 and TRBJ2-1, with unresolved D. The end of the DNA is better explained by TRBJ2-7, so the J call may be wrong. Germline lookup yields CDR1 ENHRY and CDR2 SYGVKD. The CDR3 is made up of 13 amino acids. CDR3 amino acids: CAISVRATYEQYF. The CDR3 nucleotides are TGTGCCATCAGTGTGAGAGCTACCTACGAGCAGTACTTC.

The rearrangement uses TRBV3-1 and TRBJ1-2; weak D call: TRBD1 (5 bases). The CDR3 totals 18 residues. V gave up 2 bases and J gave up 0 bases, with 19 bases separating them. The germline CDR1 and CDR2 sequences are LGHDT and YNNKEL (reference sequence). CDR3 amino acids: CASSQTGESRGANYGYTF. The CDR3 nucleotides are TGTGCCAGCAGCCAAACGGGGGAAAGTAGGGGAGCTAACTATGGCTACACCTTC. The full variable domain, completed using reference TRBV3-1 and TRBJ1-2, is DTAVSQTPKYLVTQMGNDKSIKCEQNLGHDTMYWYKQDSKKFLKIMFSYNNKELIINETVPNRFSPKSPDKAHLNLHINSLELGDSAVYFCASSQTGESRGANYGYTFGSGTRLTVV.

This clonotype occurred many times. The chain combines TRBV5-1 with TRBJ2-5; D not resolved. CDR3 length: 13 residues. Germline loops: CDR1 SGHRS, CDR2 YFSETQ. Trimming shortened V by 4 bases and J by 5 bases, and 12 bases separated the two germline ends. In DNA, the CDR3 is TGCGCCAGCAGCGACCCAGGAGTTGAGACCCAGTACTTC. This gives the protein CASSDPGVETQYF.

This sequence joins TRBV11-2 and TRBJ2-7; 7 positions match TRBD2. The DNA end is more similar to TRBJ2-5, so the J call may be wrong. CDR3 length equals 15 residues. The germline CDR1 and CDR2 sequences are SGHAT and FQNNGV. The CDR3 here is CASSLGDWGGETQYF. For the CDR3, the DNA is TGTGCCAGCAGCTTAGGGGATTGGGGGGGGGAGACCCAGTACTTC.

This clonotype has more than one count but fewer than ten. Here the CDR3 reads CASSSQGAHTEAFF. The DNA for the CDR3 is TGTGCCAGCAGCTCCCAGGGGGCGCATACCGAAGCTTTCTTT. The chain couples TRBV11-2 to TRBJ1-1; 8 bases match TRBD1. This CDR3 has 14 amino acids. The germline CDR1 and CDR2 sequences are SGHAT and FQNNGV. The junction had 9 bases not matched to a gene; V was cut back by 4 bases and J by 8 bases.

The chain combines TRBV12-3 or TRBV12-4 with TRBJ2-7; either TRBD1 or TRBD2 may supply D (5 bases each). The CDR3 consists of 13 residues. The V end was cut by 3 bases, the J end by 5 bases, with 11 bases between. CDR3 region: CASSFRGANEQYF. CDR3 in DNA: TGTGCCAGCAGTTTTAGGGGAGCTAACGAGCAGTACTTC.

This clonotype turned up a few times. The J gene is TRBJ2-1, the V gene TRBV28; 12 nucleotides match TRBD2. The CDR3 contains 15 residues. V shed 4 bases, J shed 7 bases, and the junction held 5 bases outside the gene matches. CDR1 is MDHEN and CDR2 is SYDVKM in the germline V gene. The CDR3 loop reads CASSSPSGGANEQFF. In DNA form, the CDR3 reads TGTGCCAGCAGTTCTCCTAGCGGGGGGGCTAATGAGCAGTTCTTC. Together with reference TRBV28 and TRBJ2-1, the CDR3 gives the full variable domain: DVKVTQSSRYLVKRTGEKVFLECVQDMDHENMFWYRQDPGLGLRLIYFSYDVKMKEKGDIPEGYSVSREKKERFSLILESASTNQTSMYLCASSSPSGGANEQFFGPGTRLTVL.

This clonotype was seen just once. The V and J genes are TRBV3-1 and TRBJ1-4; D not certain. V lost 0 bases and J lost 7, with 9 bases in between. The CDR3 has 14 residues. Germline-derived CDR1 and CDR2 are LGHDT and YNNKEL (reference sequence). The CDR3 coding sequence is TGTGCCAGCAGCCAAGATGCCTCGGGTGAAAAACTGTTTTTT. This gives the protein CASSQDASGEKLFF. The whole variable domain, filled in from reference TRBV3-1 and TRBJ1-4, reads DTAVSQTPKYLVTQMGNDKSIKCEQNLGHDTMYWYKQDSKKFLKIMFSYNNKELIINETVPNRFSPKSPDKAHLNLHINSLELGDSAVYFCASSQDASGEKLFFGSGTQLSVL.

The sample holds a few counts of this clonotype. This chain connects TRBV28 to TRBJ2-1; D uncertain. V was trimmed by 0 bases and J by 7 bases, leaving 4 bases between them. The CDR3 contains 12 residues. Germline CDR1 and CDR2: MDHEN and SYDVKM. The chain's CDR3 is CASSLWKNEQFF. The CDR3 nucleotides are TGTGCCAGCAGTTTATGGAAGAATGAGCAGTTCTTC.

This clonotype has more than one count but fewer than ten. This chain uses TRBV29-1 with TRBJ1-5; the D is unclear. CDR3 size: 13 residues. Deletions cut 1 base from V and 3 bases from J, with 7 bases between. Germline-derived CDR1 and CDR2 are SQVTM and ANQGSEA. The CDR3: CSVEVAANQPQHF. CDR3 nucleotides: TGCAGCGTTGAAGTTGCGGCCAATCAGCCCCAGCATTTT. Drawing the rest from reference TRBV29-1 and TRBJ1-5, the complete variable domain is SAVISQKPSRDICQRGTSLTIQCQVDSQVTMMFWYRQQPGQSLTLIATANQGSEATYESGFVIDKFPISRPNLTFSTLTVSNMSPEDSSIYLCSVEVAANQPQHFGDGTRLSIL.